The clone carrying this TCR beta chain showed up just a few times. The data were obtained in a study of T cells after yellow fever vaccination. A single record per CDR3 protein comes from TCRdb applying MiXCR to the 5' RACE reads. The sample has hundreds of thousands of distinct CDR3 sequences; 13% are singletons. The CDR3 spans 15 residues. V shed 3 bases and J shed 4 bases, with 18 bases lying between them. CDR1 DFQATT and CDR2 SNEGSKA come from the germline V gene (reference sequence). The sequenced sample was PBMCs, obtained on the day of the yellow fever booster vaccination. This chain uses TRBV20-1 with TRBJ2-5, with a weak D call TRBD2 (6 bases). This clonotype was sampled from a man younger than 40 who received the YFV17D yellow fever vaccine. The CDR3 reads CSASGLAGGRETQYF. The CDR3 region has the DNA TGCAGTGCTAGTGGCCTAGCTGGGGGGAGAGAGACCCAGTACTTC.